The 11 T cell receptor beta chains below were found in one sample sequenced in a study of blood T cell repertoires in COVID-19 (dated by TCRdb to about 2020). The library was built by means of the immunoSEQ multiplex PCR assay. The source is immuneACCESS, and TCRdb retained only in-frame sequences with V and J called. Part of the clones is not carried over; for the studies checked, unresolved V genes explain less than half of this, and the remainder is unexplained. This sample has about 210,000 clones in its table, and less than 90% of those were observed once. Approximately 3% of the sample comes from the top ten. The sequencing input was PBMCs or T cells enriched from blood (not recorded which). These receptors all come from a young woman who had been exposed to COVID-19.

This rearrangement joins TRBV2 to TRBJ1-3; a weak D match, TRBD1 (5 bases). Between the trimmed V and J ends, which lost 5 bases and 0 bases, there was a span of 14 bases. CDR1 and CDR2 (germline): SNHLY, FYNNEI. This CDR3 is built from 16 residues. The CDR3 DNA sequence: TGTGCCAGCAGTAACGAGGGGACTTTCTCTGGAAACACCATATATTTT. Its translation: CASSNEGTFSGNTIYF. Complete variable domain (other parts from reference TRBV2 and TRBJ1-3): EPEVTQTPSHQVTQMGQEVILRCVPISNHLYFYWYRQILGQKVEFLVSFYNNEISEKSEIFDDQFSVERPDGSNFTLKIRSTKLEDSAMYFCASSNEGTFSGNTIYFGEGSWLTVV.

The chain uses TRBV30 and TRBJ2-2, with D possibly being TRBD2 (7 bases). The CDR3 consists of 14 residues. The germline V gene has CDR1 GTSNPN and CDR2 SVGIG (reference sequence). V dropped 4 bases and J dropped 6 bases, with 15 bases sitting between them. This chain's CDR3 is CAWIMRGGSGELFF. In DNA, the CDR3 is TGTGCCTGGATCATGAGGGGGGGGTCCGGGGAGCTGTTTTTT.

The gene calls are TRBV7-8 and TRBJ2-2; no definite D call. The germline V and J ends were trimmed by 5 bases and 2 bases, with 3 bases remaining between them. From germline, CDR1 is SGHVS and CDR2 FQNEAQ. This CDR3 contains 12 residues. In DNA, the CDR3 is TGTGCCAGCAGCCCAAACACCGGGGAGCTGTTTTTT. Translated, it gives CASSPNTGELFF.

The chain is built from TRBV7-8 and TRBJ1-2; 10 nucleotides align to TRBD1. The germline V gene has CDR1 SGHVS and CDR2 FQNEAQ. V lost 5 bases, J lost 5 bases, and 8 bases stayed unmatched. The CDR3 has 15 residues. CDR3 bases: TGTGCCAGCAGCCGAGACAGGGGGCATCAGTATGGCTACACCTTC. Its protein is CASSRDRGHQYGYTF.

This clone was observed once. The genes are TRBV4-3 and TRBJ2-1, with 8 bases fitting TRBD1. CDR1 is LGHNA and CDR2 is YSLEER in the germline V gene. The CDR3 totals 15 residues. V trimming: 1 base; J trimming: 8 bases; junction bases outside the gene matches: 7. The CDR3 DNA reads as TGCGCCAGCAGCCAAGCGGACAGGGTTAGCGATGAGCAGTTCTTC. Its protein product is CASSQADRVSDEQFF.

The chain recombines TRBV10-3 with TRBJ2-7; no clear D. CDR3 length: 15 residues. Trimming removed 0 bases at V and 4 bases at J, with 13 bases between. Germline V gene sequence: CDR1 ENHRY, CDR2 SYGVKD. CDR3 coding DNA: TGTGCCATCAGTGAGTCGTTTTCACAGTCTTACGAGCAGTACTTC. Its translation is CAISESFSQSYEQYF.

The V gene is TRBV29-1, the J gene TRBJ1-1, with TRBD1 as a possible D gene (6 bases). The CDR3 runs 14 residues. The germline gives CDR1 SQVTM, CDR2 ANQGSEA. V was pared by 3 bases and J by 5 bases, with 16 bases between. For the CDR3, the DNA is TGCAGCGTTGAGGTGGCAGGGACAACTACTGAAGCTTTCTTT. Protein product: CSVEVAGTTTEAFF.

This chain uses TRBV11-2 with TRBJ2-1; TRBD2 agrees at 8 bases. With V trimmed by 0 bases and J by 4 bases, 5 bases remained unmatched. This CDR3 contains 16 residues. Looked up from germline, CDR1 is SGHAT and CDR2 is FQNNGV. Here the CDR3 DNA reads TGTGCCAGCAGCTTAGATCTTAGCGGGGCATACAATGAGCAGTTCTTC. Amino acid sequence: CASSLDLSGAYNEQFF. The whole variable domain, filled in from reference TRBV11-2 and TRBJ2-1, reads EAGVAQSPRYKIIEKRQSVAFWCNPISGHATLYWYQQILGQGPKLLIQFQNNGVVDDSQLPKDRFSAERLKGVDSTLKIQPAKLEDSAVYLCASSLDLSGAYNEQFFGPGTRLTVL.

This clone turned up a few times. The chain employs TRBV9 and TRBJ2-5, with unresolved D. V was pared by 3 bases and J by 4 bases, with 13 bases between. From germline, CDR1 is SGDLS and CDR2 YYNGEE. The CDR3 has 14 residues. CDR3 in amino acids: CASSAESKVETQYF. The CDR3 DNA reads as TGTGCCAGCAGCGCGGAGAGCAAGGTAGAGACCCAGTACTTC.

The CDR3 region is CASSLGEGEGNQPQHF. DNA for the CDR3: TGCGCCAGCAGCTTGGGAGAAGGGGAAGGCAATCAGCCCCAGCATTTT. The genes are TRBV5-1 and TRBJ1-5; a weak D match, TRBD1 (5 bases). Germline-derived CDR1 and CDR2 are SGHRS and YFSETQ. The V end lost 0 bases, the J end lost 2 bases, and 12 bases lay between the germline ends. The CDR3 has 16 amino acids.

This clone was found a few times. This chain uses TRBV3-1 (or the pseudogene TRBV3-2) with TRBJ1-2; tentatively, D is TRBD1 (6 bases). The CDR3 runs 16 residues. Germline V gives CDR1 LGHDT, CDR2 YNNKEL (reference sequence). V lost 3 bases and J lost 2, with 16 bases in between. CDR3 sequence reads: CASSHPGVAENYGYTF. As DNA, the CDR3 is TGTGCCAGCAGCCACCCAGGGGTGGCAGAAAACTATGGCTACACCTTC.